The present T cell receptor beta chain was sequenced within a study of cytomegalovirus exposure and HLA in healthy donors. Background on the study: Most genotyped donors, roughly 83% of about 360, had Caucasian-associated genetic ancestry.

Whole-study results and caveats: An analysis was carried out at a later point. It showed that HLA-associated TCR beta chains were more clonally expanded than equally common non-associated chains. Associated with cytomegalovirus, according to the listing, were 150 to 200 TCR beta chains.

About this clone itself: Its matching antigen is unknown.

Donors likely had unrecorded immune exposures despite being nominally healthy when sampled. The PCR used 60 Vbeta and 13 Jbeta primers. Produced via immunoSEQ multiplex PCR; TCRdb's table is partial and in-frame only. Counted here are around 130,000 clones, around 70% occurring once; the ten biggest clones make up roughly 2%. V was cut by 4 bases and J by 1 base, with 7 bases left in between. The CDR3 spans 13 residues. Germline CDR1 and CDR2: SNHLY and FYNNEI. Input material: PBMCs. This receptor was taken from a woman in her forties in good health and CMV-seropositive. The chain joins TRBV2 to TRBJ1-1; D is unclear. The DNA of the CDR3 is TGTGCCAGCAGTGTCCAACAGAACACTGAAGCTTTCTTT. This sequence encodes CASSVQQNTEAFF.